Listed here is a single TCR beta chain. PCR employed 60 Vbeta and 13 Jbeta primers. This table comes from immunoSEQ multiplex PCR, and its TCRdb copy is limited to in-frame clones, with some not included. Of some 140,000 clones listed, about three quarters are singletons. The data derive from a study of cytomegalovirus exposure and HLA in healthy donors. The CDR3 is 14 amino acids. CDR1 and CDR2 (germline): LGHNT, FRNRAP. The V gene lost 4 bases and the J gene lost 8 bases, with 15 bases spanning the gap. The sequenced sample consisted of PBMCs. This sequence originates from a woman younger than 35 in good health and CMV-seronegative. The gene calls are TRBV12-5 and TRBJ2-1; a possible D gene is TRBD2 (7 bases). The CDR3 DNA reads TGTGCTAGTGGTTCCCCGGGGGGCAGGGATGAGCAGTTCTTC. This gives the protein CASGSPGGRDEQFF.